This passage covers 25 T cell receptor beta chains from one sample sequenced in a study of high-grade serous ovarian cancer treatment subgroups. The tumor samples were collected prior to definitive surgery or chemotherapy. Sequencing was performed with immunoSEQ multiplex PCR; in TCRdb, only in-frame clones are kept and a portion is missing. The sample holds fewer than 20,000 clones, roughly 70% seen once. Sample: tumor tissue. The receptor set was obtained from a human donor with high-grade serous ovarian cancer.

V and J are TRBV7-2 and TRBJ2-3, with a tentative D call TRBD2 (6 bases). Trimming shortened V by 1 base and J by 5 bases, and 16 bases separated the two germline ends. The germline gives CDR1 SGHTA, CDR2 FQGNSA. The CDR3 has 16 amino acids. In nucleotides, the CDR3 is TGTGCCAGCAGCTTAGGGGCCCTGGGTAGCGGAGATACGCAGTATTTT. Protein product: CASSLGALGSGDTQYF.

V gene TRBV2 combines with J gene TRBJ1-1; 12 nucleotides agree with TRBD1. Per the germline V gene, CDR1 is SNHLY and CDR2 is FYNNEI. This CDR3 spans 17 amino acids. J lost 0 bases, V lost 4 bases, and 6 bases had no gene match. The CDR3 DNA is TGTGCCAGCAGTGGGGACAGGGGGCAATGGGTGAACACTGAAGCTTTCTTT. This encodes CASSGDRGQWVNTEAFF.

The chain employs TRBV4-3 and TRBJ2-3, with TRBD2 matching 9 bases. Losses at the gene ends were 4 bases for V and 1 base for J; bases not matched to a gene: 15. Germline V gives CDR1 LGHNA, CDR2 YSLEER. This CDR3 region has 19 residues. The CDR3 DNA sequence: TGCGCCAGCAGCCCGGTGGCGGGGGGGCCGGTAGAGGGCACAGATACGCAGTATTTT. This codes for CASSPVAGGPVEGTDTQYF.

This chain uses TRBV9 with TRBJ2-5, with D maybe TRBD2 (5 bases). Germline V gene data show CDR1 as SGDLS and CDR2 as YYNGEE. V was clipped by 4 bases and J by 3 bases, with 13 bases between them. CDR3 length: 14 residues. The CDR3 loop reads CASSRHGVEETQYF. CDR3 bases: TGTGCCAGCAGCCGCCACGGGGTAGAAGAGACCCAGTACTTC.

Turning to this clone: The junction departs from germline at one end; a sequencing error may be responsible. The rearrangement links TRBV7-7 to TRBJ2-5; TRBD2 might be the D (5 bases). CDR1 is SSHAT, CDR2 FNYEAQ, per germline (reference sequence). This CDR3 contains 14 residues. The CDR3 DNA reads as TGTGCTAGCAGCCGAGGGTTAGCCGGAGAGACCCAGTACTTC. Amino acid sequence: CASSRGLAGETQYF.

The chain links TRBV19 to TRBJ1-2; a possible D gene is TRBD1 (6 bases). Looked up from germline, CDR1 is LNHDA and CDR2 is SQIVND (reference sequence). The CDR3 contains 14 residues. The ends were cut back, 5 bases at V and 8 bases at J, with 18 bases in the middle. The CDR3 sequence: CASSDPGQSWGYTF. CDR3 nucleotides: TGTGCCAGTAGTGACCCGGGACAATCTTGGGGCTACACCTTC. The full variable domain, completed using reference TRBV19 and TRBJ1-2, is DGGITQSPKYLFRKEGQNVTLSCEQNLNHDAMYWYRQDPGQGLRLIYYSQIVNDFQKGDIAEGYSVSREKKESFPLTVTSAQKNPTAFYLCASSDPGQSWGYTFGSGTRLTVV.

This sequence joins TRBV30 and TRBJ1-6, with D tentatively TRBD1 (5 bases). V was trimmed by 1 base and J by 11 bases, leaving 12 bases between them. The germline V gene encodes CDR1 GTSNPN and CDR2 SVGIG (reference sequence). This CDR3 comprises 13 residues. Here the CDR3 reads CAWSEDTRTPLHF. Written as DNA, the CDR3 is TGTGCCTGGAGTGAGGACACTCGAACACCCCTCCACTTT.

The CDR3 bases are TGTGCCAGCAGCTTGGTCGGCGGTAACTATGGCTACACCTTC. Translated, it gives CASSLVGGNYGYTF. J is TRBJ1-2 and V is TRBV5-4, with no clear D. The CDR3 contains 14 residues. Deletions cut 0 bases from V and 1 base from J, with 7 bases between. Germline CDR1 reads SGHNT; CDR2 reads YYREEE (reference sequence).

This chain links TRBV4-3 with TRBJ2-7; the D gene is possibly TRBD1 (6 bases). The germline V gene has CDR1 LGHNA and CDR2 YSLEER. The length of the CDR3 is 16 residues. Trimming took 3 bases from V and 2 from J, leaving 17 bases between them. The DNA for the CDR3 is TGCGCCAGCAGCCAGGGGTCCGGGACACGAGCCTACGAGCAGTACTTC. It is translated as CASSQGSGTRAYEQYF.

This sequence joins TRBV9 and TRBJ2-7; 8 nucleotides line up with TRBD1. V lost 0 bases, J lost 4 bases, and 12 bases stayed unmatched. The CDR3 loop spans 17 amino acids. Germline lookup yields CDR1 SGDLS and CDR2 YYNGEE. CDR3 residues: CASSVESGGGVRYEQYF. The CDR3 nucleotides read TGTGCCAGCAGCGTAGAGTCAGGGGGCGGAGTTAGGTACGAGCAGTACTTC.

The rearrangement links TRBV28 to TRBJ1-2; 12 nucleotides align to TRBD1. V shed 4 bases, J shed 5 bases, and the junction held 20 bases outside the gene matches. This CDR3 is built from 20 residues. From germline, CDR1 is MDHEN and CDR2 SYDVKM. CDR3 nucleotide sequence: TGTGCCAGCAGTTGGGGTCCCGGGACAGGGGGCGATAGGGTTGAGTATGGCTACACCTTC. Its translation: CASSWGPGTGGDRVEYGYTF.

This chain links TRBV7-2 with TRBJ2-7, with no clear D. The CDR3 runs to 12 residues. Trimming removed 5 bases at V and 0 bases at J, with 5 bases between. Germline V gene data show CDR1 as SGHTA and CDR2 as FQGNSA. The CDR3, as DNA: TGTGCCAGCAGCCTCTACTCCTACGAGCAGTACTTC. Residues: CASSLYSYEQYF. Full variable domain (missing parts from reference TRBV7-2 and TRBJ2-7): GAGVSQSPSNKVTEKGKDVELRCDPISGHTALYWYRQSLGQGLEFLIYFQGNSAPDKSGLPSDRFSAERTGGSVSTLTIQRTQQEDSAVYLCASSLYSYEQYFGPGTRLTVT.

This clone was found once. V gene TRBV10-3 combines with J gene TRBJ2-5; tentatively, D is TRBD1 or TRBD2 (5 bases each). V was shortened by 5 bases and J by 5 bases, with 6 bases between the two germline ends. The germline V gene encodes CDR1 ENHRY and CDR2 SYGVKD. CDR3 length: 11 amino acids. CDR3 sequence reads: CAISWDETQYF. The CDR3, as DNA: TGTGCCATCAGTTGGGACGAGACCCAGTACTTC.

The chain combines TRBV6-5 with TRBJ2-7; 8 positions agree with TRBD2. V trimming: 5 bases; J trimming: 4 bases; junction bases outside the gene matches: 7. Germline CDR1 MNHEY, CDR2 SVGAGI. CDR3 length: 14 amino acids. The CDR3 reads CASSPGGAIYEQYF. The CDR3 region has the DNA TGTGCCAGCAGTCCCGGGGGGGCGATATACGAGCAGTACTTC.

The chain combines TRBV9 with TRBJ1-1, with D possibly matching TRBD1 (5 bases). Deletions cut 4 bases from V and 7 bases from J, with 14 bases between. Looked up from germline, CDR1 is SGDLS and CDR2 is YYNGEE. This CDR3 spans 13 amino acids. In DNA, the CDR3 is TGTGCCAGCAGCCCTAGGGGTGCTTTTGAAGCTTTCTTT. Encoded protein: CASSPRGAFEAFF.

This clone was picked up a small number of times. V gene TRBV2 combines with J gene TRBJ1-4, with D uncertain. Trimming took off 2 bases at V and 7 bases at J, with 11 bases between the two ends. The CDR3 is made up of 14 amino acids. Germline V CDR1 and CDR2: SNHLY, FYNNEI. This CDR3 reads CASSEMVSLEKLFF. In nucleotides, the CDR3 is TGTGCCAGCAGTGAAATGGTTTCCCTTGAAAAACTGTTTTTT.

The rearrangement joins TRBV5-6 to TRBJ2-7; 8 nucleotides agree with TRBD1. V dropped 1 base and J dropped 5; count of bases not matched to a gene: 8. The CDR3 length is 15 residues. Germline CDR1 SGHDT, CDR2 YYEEEE. Here the CDR3 DNA reads TGTGCCAGCAGCTTGCTTCAGGACAGGGTCCACGAGCAGTACTTC. It translates to CASSLLQDRVHEQYF.

By frequency in the sample, this clone is large. The chain recombines TRBV9 with TRBJ2-3; 8 bases match TRBD2. V lost 1 base, J lost 6 bases, and 7 bases stayed unmatched. Germline V gene sequence: CDR1 SGDLS, CDR2 YYNGEE. This CDR3 is built from 15 residues. The CDR3 region is CASSVFWRGEDTQYF. The DNA of the CDR3 is TGTGCCAGCAGCGTATTCTGGCGGGGGGAGGATACGCAGTATTTT. Based on the CDR3 plus reference TRBV9 and TRBJ2-3, the full variable domain is DSGVTQTPKHLITATGQRVTLRCSPRSGDLSVYWYQQSLDQGLQFLIQYYNGEERAKGNILERFSAQQFPDLHSELNLSSLELGDSALYFCASSVFWRGEDTQYFGPGTRLTVL.

The chain recombines TRBV19 with TRBJ1-5; D gene uncertain. Germline CDR1 and CDR2: LNHDA and SQIVND (reference sequence). CDR3 length: 16 residues. The V end was cut by 7 bases, the J end by 0 bases, with 16 bases between. The CDR3 reads CASMIGSRYSNQPQHF. The DNA for the CDR3 is TGTGCCAGTATGATCGGGAGTCGGTATAGCAATCAGCCCCAGCATTTT.

This sequence joins TRBV7-9 and TRBJ1-2; 12 nucleotides line up with TRBD1. This CDR3 contains 17 residues. Germline trimming cut 5 bases from V and 5 bases from J; bases unmatched to any gene: 12. Per germline, CDR1 SEHNR and CDR2 FQNEAQ (reference sequence). The CDR3 coding sequence is TGTGCCAGCAGCCGCTCGGGACAGGGGGCAACCACTTATGGCTACACCTTC. Amino acid sequence: CASSRSGQGATTYGYTF.

The chain combines TRBV7-8 with TRBJ2-7; 7 bases match TRBD2. Germline CDR1 reads SGHVS; CDR2 reads FQNEAQ. CDR3 length equals 14 residues. Unmatched junction bases numbered 4, after V lost 3 bases and J lost 2 bases. In DNA, the CDR3 is TGTGCCAGCAGCTTTGGAGGGAGGGCCTACGAGCAGTACTTC. Translating it yields CASSFGGRAYEQYF.

The table lists this clone with a few counts. V and J are TRBV7-9 and TRBJ2-1; D might be TRBD1 (5 bases). The CDR3 has 12 amino acids. Per the germline V gene, CDR1 is SEHNR and CDR2 is FQNEAQ (reference sequence). V shed 5 bases and J shed 10 bases, with 12 bases lying between them. CDR3 DNA sequence: TGTGCCAGCAGCCCCGTACAGGAAGAGCAGTTCTTC. This sequence encodes CASSPVQEEQFF.

The chain is built from TRBV9 and TRBJ2-5; D is uncertain. The CDR3 runs 10 residues. CDR1 is SGDLS and CDR2 is YYNGEE in the germline V gene. The V end lost 3 bases, the J end lost 4 bases, and 1 base lay between the germline ends. In DNA form, the CDR3 reads TGTGCCAGCAGCGGAGAGACCCAGTACTTC. Translation gives CASSGETQYF.

The chain employs TRBV9 and TRBJ1-2; weak D call: TRBD1 (5 bases). Germline V gene data show CDR1 as SGDLS and CDR2 as YYNGEE. The CDR3 sequence is 14 residues long. The V end was cut by 3 bases, the J end by 8 bases, with 17 bases between. Here the CDR3 reads CASSGGNSGQGYTF. The DNA of the CDR3 is TGTGCCAGCAGCGGGGGGAATTCAGGGCAAGGCTACACCTTC.

The chain couples TRBV7-2 to TRBJ2-5, with 8 bases aligning to TRBD2. This CDR3 region has 17 residues. In germline, CDR1 is SGHTA, CDR2 FQGNSA. After removal of 5 bases from V and 5 bases from J, the junction contained 16 bases not matched to a gene. In DNA form, the CDR3 reads TGTGCCAGCAGCCCTACCCTGGGGGCGGGGGGTCGGGAGACCCAGTACTTC. Protein product: CASSPTLGAGGRETQYF.